A selection of T cell receptor beta chains follows, all from one sample in a study of technical replicates of blood from a handful of donors. Some clones are missing from TCRdb's copy, which holds only in-frame ones; the method was immunoSEQ multiplex PCR. The table records approximately 100,000 clones, under 96% of them present only once. Sequencing was done on a sample of T cells isolated from PBMCs. These receptors were collected from a human donor in good health. The CDR3 runs from the conserved cysteine through the conserved F or W. D genes are given only for firm matches. Not all rows give a size; the values are once, few, many and, for expanded clones, a class.

CDR3 protein,clone size,J gene,V gene,D gene
CASSDWDSINEKLFF,.,TRBJ1-4,TRBV5-6,TRBD1
CASSPRTEGHTEAFF,.,TRBJ1-1,TRBV18,.
CASSQFGRQETQYF,.,TRBJ2-5,TRBV2,.
CASSWTGDYEQYF,.,TRBJ2-7,TRBV5-8,TRBD1
CASSEYYEQYF,.,TRBJ2-7,TRBV6-1,.
CASSSPRVQYF,once,TRBJ2-7,TRBV28,.
CASSQDRDEQYF,.,TRBJ2-7,TRBV5-8,TRBD1
CASRRLRDRASHEQYF,.,TRBJ2-7,TRBV27,TRBD1
CASSSPGDLAKNIQYF,.,TRBJ2-4,TRBV28,.
CASSQESSNTIYF,.,TRBJ1-3,TRBV4-2,.
CSVRETVNNEQFF,once,TRBJ2-1,TRBV29-1,.
CASSWGVRDTGELFF,.,TRBJ2-2,TRBV5-1,.
CASRIGQGGTEAFF,once,TRBJ1-1,TRBV6-5,TRBD1
CASTRPGVYEQYF,.,TRBJ2-7,TRBV7-8,.
CASRAGGSGANVLTF,.,TRBJ2-6,TRBV7-9,.
CASTSSSGGAHEQFF,once,TRBJ2-1,TRBV6-1,TRBD2
CASSSLGTRSYTQYF,.,TRBJ2-3,TRBV28,TRBD2
CASSAGQAYTGELFF,.,TRBJ2-2,TRBV13,TRBD1
CASSLGQGDYGYTF,.,TRBJ1-2,TRBV28,TRBD1
CASSSNARSSGRAPEQFF,.,TRBJ2-1,TRBV28,TRBD2
CASSFRLLAGVFTDTQYF,.,TRBJ2-3,TRBV28,TRBD2
CASSPQQGYLGTEAFF,.,TRBJ1-1,TRBV5-4,TRBD1
CASSIYPTEAFF,.,TRBJ1-1,TRBV19,.
CASSATIRGPYEQYF,.,TRBJ2-7,TRBV19,TRBD1
CASSLEASGNQETQYF,.,TRBJ2-5,TRBV5-1,TRBD2
CASSDRGRTDTQYF,.,TRBJ2-3,TRBV6-6,TRBD1
CASSFQGAYEQYF,.,TRBJ2-7,TRBV19,TRBD1
CASSSNEGEAFF,.,TRBJ1-1,TRBV5-6,.
CASSQDDSRGRGEKLFF,once,TRBJ1-4,TRBV4-2,TRBD1
CASSQDRDGYTF,.,TRBJ1-2,TRBV28,TRBD1
CASSPLALAEDTQYF,.,TRBJ2-3,TRBV28,TRBD2
CASIKGSGQGYGYTF,.,TRBJ1-2,TRBV19,TRBD1
CASSLDPRRTEAFF,.,TRBJ1-1,TRBV27,.
CASSFQNTGELFF,.,TRBJ2-2,TRBV5-4,.
CAVLAGAQAEETQYF,.,TRBJ2-5,TRBV10-1,TRBD2
CASSLGLGSYEQYF,.,TRBJ2-7,TRBV5-4,.
CASSPLGTGGNEQFF,.,TRBJ2-1,TRBV18,TRBD1
CASSDMGGGLNTGELFF,.,TRBJ2-2,TRBV2,.
CASSRDSGYNEQFF,.,TRBJ2-1,TRBV19,.
CASSPRASLEDEQFF,.,TRBJ2-1,TRBV7-6,.
CASSGEGRYEKLFF,.,TRBJ1-4,TRBV28,.
CASSSRTAYEQYF,.,TRBJ2-7,TRBV11-3,.
CAISAGGGTEAFF,.,TRBJ1-1,TRBV10-3,.
CASSMGAGGSTDTQYF,.,TRBJ2-3,TRBV19,TRBD2
CASSSGVVNGPQHF,.,TRBJ1-5,TRBV5-6,.
CASSQRTGNQPQHF,.,TRBJ1-5,TRBV6-5,.
CASSPRGDYNEQFF,.,TRBJ2-1,TRBV4-1,TRBD2
CASSLVPGTAYNEQFF,.,TRBJ2-1,TRBV7-3,TRBD1
CASSFSGGYSYNEQFF,once,TRBJ2-1,TRBV5-4,.
CASSIPDDRVVTGELFF,once,TRBJ2-2,TRBV19,TRBD1
CASSVRIPGGGRQPQHF,.,TRBJ1-5,TRBV19,TRBD1